This T cell receptor beta chain was documented in a study of cytomegalovirus exposure and HLA in healthy donors. The V gene end was trimmed by 5 bases and the J gene end by 1 base; junction bases not matched to a gene: 9. CDR1 and CDR2 from the germline V gene are MNHEY and SMNVEV (reference sequence). The CDR3 contains 16 residues. Whole-study findings and limits: According to the study, around 160 TCR beta chains were cytomegalovirus-associated.

Note on this clone: Its antigen is undetermined.

PCR involved 60 Vbeta and 13 Jbeta primers. The data were produced by immunoSEQ multiplex PCR, yet TCRdb's version contains in-frame clones alone and is incomplete. Of about 190,000 clones listed, 78% are singletons. This TCR was recovered from a woman between 25 and 40 years old in good health and CMV-seropositive. Specimen: PBMCs. This sequence joins TRBV27 and TRBJ2-7, with 9 bases that match TRBD1. CDR3 bases: TGTGCCAGCAGTACTAACCGGGACAGGGTGTCCTACGAGCAGTACTTC. Its translation: CASSTNRDRVSYEQYF.